This T cell receptor beta chain appears in the sequencing data of a study of cytomegalovirus exposure and HLA in healthy donors. Study findings and constraints: A missense DCLRE1C variant was associated with V- and J-gene trimming of TCR beta chains in a later analysis, and an independent cohort replicated the association. Serostatus for CMV was the only available immune exposure information. Altogether, 150 to 200 TCR beta chains were recorded as cytomegalovirus-associated.

In regard to this clone: The antigen remains unidentified.

The PCR contained 60 Vbeta and 13 Jbeta primers. Clones were sequenced by immunoSEQ multiplex PCR, and TCRdb holds only the in-frame ones, with some missing. The repertoire holds around 140,000 clones, with around four fifths as singletons. The TCR was taken from a middle-aged man in good health and CMV-seronegative. The sequencing sample was made of PBMCs.

The CDR3 DNA reads TGTGCCAGCAGCAAAGCGCGAGAGGGCTACGACGGGGAGCTGTTTTTT. This sequence encodes CASSKAREGYDGELFF. J is TRBJ2-2 and V is TRBV21-1; the DNA was not used to check the table's D call, TRBD2. TRBV21-1 is labeled a pseudogene. The CDR3 consists of 16 residues.